One and the same sample provided the 12 T cell receptor beta chains below, sequenced in a study of blood T cells in healthy people across ages. It was with a sample-barcoded 5' primer and a J-beta primer mix that a second PCR of roughly 7 to 11 cycles was run. TCRdb independently ran MiXCR on the 5' RACE reads; one entry per CDR3 protein. In the table there are hundreds of thousands of distinct CDR3 sequences, just under 25% of which are singletons. The same sample was also used in a study of T cells of mothers and their children.

The sample taken for sequencing was blood. Receptors originate from a boy younger than 18 in good health.

This chain connects TRBV4-2 to TRBJ2-7, with a tentative D call TRBD2 (6 bases). The CDR3 has 17 residues. The germline V and J ends were trimmed by 0 bases and 1 base, with 16 bases remaining between them. Germline V gives CDR1 LGHNA, CDR2 YNFKEQ. The CDR3 reads CASSQETNGSASYEQYF. The CDR3 nucleotides read TGTGCCAGCAGCCAAGAAACTAACGGGAGTGCGTCCTACGAGCAGTACTTC.

The chain links TRBV7-9 to TRBJ1-1; D not certain. V was trimmed by 5 bases and J by 4 bases, leaving 14 bases between them. Per germline, CDR1 SEHNR and CDR2 FQNEAQ (reference sequence). This CDR3 contains 14 residues. Here the CDR3 reads CASSPTLGGTEAFF. As DNA, the CDR3 is TGTGCCAGCAGCCCTACTTTGGGTGGCACTGAAGCTTTCTTT.

The gene calls are TRBV20-1 and TRBJ2-5; 8 bases are a match to TRBD2. The DNA end favors TRBJ2-7, so the J call may be wrong. The CDR3 sequence is 16 residues long. CDR1 and CDR2 from the germline V gene are DFQATT and SNEGSKA (reference sequence). For the CDR3, the DNA is TGCAGCGCCGAGGGACTAGTTTCTGGGTCCTCCTACGAGCAGTACTTC. Protein sequence: CSAEGLVSGSSYEQYF.

This clonotype was observed a handful of times. The gene calls are TRBV14 and TRBJ2-7; TRBD1 is a possible D gene (5 bases). CDR3 size: 17 residues. CDR1 is SGHDN, CDR2 FVKESK, per germline. The V end was cut by 0 bases, the J end by 5 bases, with 20 bases between. The CDR3 protein is CASSQDLAGREEDEQYF. The DNA of the CDR3 is TGTGCCAGCAGCCAAGATCTCGCAGGGCGCGAGGAAGACGAGCAGTACTTC.

The J gene is TRBJ2-7, the V gene TRBV20-1; the match to TRBD1 covers 8 bases. From germline, CDR1 is DFQATT and CDR2 SNEGSKA (reference sequence). The CDR3 has 14 residues. V trimming: 7 bases; J trimming: 1 base; junction bases outside the gene matches: 9. The CDR3 DNA follows: TGCAGTGTCAACCCCGGGACAGGATCCTACGAGCAGTACTTC. Translated: CSVNPGTGSYEQYF.

V usage is TRBV6-1 and J usage is TRBJ1-1, with 8 bases fitting TRBD1. V dropped 6 bases and J dropped 1; count of bases not matched to a gene: 10. The CDR3 sequence is 16 residues long. In germline, CDR1 is MNHNS, CDR2 SASEGT. The CDR3 coding sequence is TGTGCCAGCAGCACCTTACTCGGGACAGGGAACACTGAAGCTTTCTTT. It encodes CASSTLLGTGNTEAFF.

A few counts support this clonotype. This chain uses TRBV11-2 with TRBJ2-5; 11 bases line up with TRBD2. The J call could be wrong; TRBJ2-7 is a better fit for the DNA end. Looked up from germline, CDR1 is SGHAT and CDR2 is FQNNGV. CDR3 length: 16 amino acids. The CDR3 DNA reads TGTGCCAGCAGCACACCTACTAGCGGGAGATTCCACGAGCAGTACTTC. It yields the protein CASSTPTSGRFHEQYF.

The chain employs TRBV11-3 and TRBJ2-5; D may match TRBD1 or TRBD2 (5 bases each). V was pared by 3 bases and J by 4 bases, with 9 bases between. Germline assignment: CDR1 SGHNT and CDR2 YENEEA. The CDR3 has 13 amino acids. The CDR3 DNA sequence: TGTGCCAGCAGCTTTGGGGACCTAGAGACCCAGTACTTC. Residues: CASSFGDLETQYF.

The J gene is TRBJ2-7, the V gene TRBV29-1, with D tentatively TRBD2 (6 bases). The CDR3 has 14 amino acids. V lost 4 bases and J 5 bases, leaving 18 bases between the germline ends. Germline CDR1 and CDR2: SQVTM and ANQGSEA. The CDR3 nucleotides are TGCAGCGTTGTCCCATCAGGGACTCAGGACGAGCAGTACTTC. It yields the protein CSVVPSGTQDEQYF.

V usage is TRBV2 and J usage is TRBJ2-1; the D gene is possibly TRBD2 (7 bases). This CDR3 region has 12 residues. From germline, CDR1 is SNHLY and CDR2 FYNNEI. The V end was cut by 6 bases, the J end by 9 bases, with 12 bases between. CDR3 DNA sequence: TGTGCCAGCAGCCAAGGGGGGGGTGAGCAGTTCTTC. The encoded protein is CASSQGGGEQFF.

The chain carries TRBV29-1 and TRBJ1-2; TRBD1 matches at 8 bases. The CDR3 totals 12 residues. Losses at the gene ends were 6 bases for V and 7 bases for J; bases not matched to a gene: 7. Germline CDR1 SQVTM, CDR2 ANQGSEA. The DNA for the CDR3 is TGCAGCGTGCCCCAGGGGGCTTCTGGCTACACCTTC. It encodes CSVPQGASGYTF.

The rearrangement uses TRBV25-1 and TRBJ2-7; D possibly matches TRBD1 or TRBD2 (5 bases each). V lost 3 bases to trimming and J lost 3 bases, with 12 bases between them. The germline V gene encodes CDR1 MGHDK and CDR2 SYGVNS. This CDR3 contains 14 residues. The CDR3 nucleotides read TGTGCCAGCAGTGACCGGGACGGGTACTACGAGCAGTACTTC. It is translated as CASSDRDGYYEQYF.